These 21 T cell receptor beta chains share one sample of origin, sequenced in a study of T-cell memory formation after mild COVID-19 (dated by TCRdb to the early 2020s). The library was prepared using 5' RACE. Sequencing instrument: Illumina NovaSeq 6000. TCRdb reanalyzed the raw reads on its own, using fastp at Q25 for trimming and MiXCR for clone calling, and kept in-frame beta chains. CDR3 protein sequences are deduplicated, and each keeps its most common genes and DNA. The sample has approximately 250,000 distinct CDR3 sequences on record, approximately 16% of them singletons. In total, the top ten clones hold around 20% of the sample. The sample consisted of PBMCs or a T cell subset sorted from them (not recorded which). These receptors were collected from a man younger than 35 who had mild COVID-19 (a few samples of this study predate the infection). The sample titles of this study are shuffled in the database, so cell type and time point are left out; the donor was told from shared clones.

The chain combines TRBV2 with TRBJ2-1; TRBD1 matches 8 bases. Germline CDR1 SNHLY, CDR2 FYNNEI. CDR3 length: 14 amino acids. V shed 6 bases, J shed 5 bases, and the junction held 6 bases outside the gene matches. The CDR3 reads CASSAGGVHNEQFF. The CDR3 DNA follows: TGTGCCAGCAGCGCAGGGGGCGTCCACAATGAGCAGTTCTTC.

This clonotype was found a few times. The chain has TRBV6-1 and TRBJ1-5; D may be TRBD1 (6 bases). The CDR3 consists of 14 residues. Germline CDR1 and CDR2: MNHNS and SASEGT. V lost 3 bases and J 4 bases, leaving 10 bases between the germline ends. The CDR3 DNA reads as TGTGCCAGCAGTGACGAAAGGGGGAATCAGCCCCAGCATTTT. This encodes CASSDERGNQPQHF.

The rearrangement joins TRBV12-3 or TRBV12-4 to TRBJ1-3; 7 positions agree with TRBD1. With V trimmed by 6 bases and J by 4 bases, 9 bases remained unmatched. The CDR3 runs 15 residues. As DNA, the CDR3 is TGTGCCAGCAGGACACAGGGGAGTTACGGAAACACCATATATTTT. Translated: CASRTQGSYGNTIYF.

This clonotype showed up just a few times. The chain carries TRBV14 and TRBJ2-7; no definite D call. Germline V CDR1 and CDR2: SGHDN, FVKESK. The V end was cut by 8 bases, the J end by 0 bases, with 5 bases between. The CDR3 has 11 amino acids. This CDR3 reads CASRASYEQYF. In nucleotides, the CDR3 is TGTGCCAGCCGGGCCTCCTACGAGCAGTACTTC.

This clonotype was detected a few times. J is TRBJ2-3 and V is TRBV7-3; D might be TRBD1 or TRBD2, each matching 5 bases. The ends were cut back, 5 bases at V and 3 bases at J, with 12 bases in the middle. Germline V gene sequence: CDR1 SGHTA, CDR2 FQGTGA. The CDR3 is 14 amino acids. The CDR3, as DNA: TGTGCCAGCAGCCCCGGGGCCGGGACAGATACGCAGTATTTT. Translation gives CASSPGAGTDTQYF.

The chain uses TRBV6-5 and TRBJ1-2, with 9 bases that match TRBD1. The V gene end was trimmed by 5 bases and the J gene end by 4 bases; junction bases not matched to a gene: 5. From germline, CDR1 is MNHEY and CDR2 SVGAGI. The CDR3 is 14 residues long. The CDR3 nucleotides are TGTGCCAGCAGTAAGGACAGGGGTAGCTATGGCTACACCTTC. Translating it yields CASSKDRGSYGYTF.

This clonotype has only a few counts. This chain joins TRBV6-1 and TRBJ2-7; 7 bases agree with TRBD1. Per germline, CDR1 MNHNS and CDR2 SASEGT. V dropped 6 bases and J dropped 4; count of bases not matched to a gene: 3. The CDR3 covers 12 residues. CDR3: CASRPGQYEQYV. CDR3 sequence (DNA): TGTGCCAGCAGGCCGGGACAGTACGAGCAGTACGTC.

The table lists this clonotype with many counts. CDR3 region: CASKIDTGELFF. The CDR3 DNA reads as TGCGCCAGCAAAATAGACACCGGGGAGCTGTTTTTT. The genes are TRBV5-1 and TRBJ2-2; D is undetermined. Trimming pared 6 bases from V and 3 bases from J, leaving 6 bases between. From germline, CDR1 is SGHRS and CDR2 YFSETQ. The CDR3 contains 12 residues.

The rearrangement links TRBV6-2 or TRBV6-3 to TRBJ2-7; D remains ambiguous. V lost 6 bases and J 0 bases, leaving 12 bases between the germline ends. The CDR3 length is 14 residues. Germline CDR1 reads MNHEY; CDR2 reads SVGEGT. In DNA form, the CDR3 reads TGTGCCAGCAGCCATTCTAGGAGCTCCTACGAGCAGTACGTC. Its protein is CASSHSRSSYEQYV.

The chain is built from TRBV11-2 and TRBJ2-2; TRBD2 matches at 8 bases. Germline V gene lookup returns CDR1 SGHAT and CDR2 FQNNGV. This CDR3 is built from 16 residues. After removal of 5 bases from V and 4 bases from J, the junction contained 9 bases not matched to a gene. CDR3 nucleotide sequence: TGTGCCAGCAGCCCCGACGGGCTAGCGGGCACCGGGGAGCTGTTTTTT. Translating it yields CASSPDGLAGTGELFF.

This clonotype was detected only once. The chain has TRBV20-1 and TRBJ2-5; tentatively, D is TRBD1 (5 bases). Germline-derived CDR1 and CDR2 are DFQATT and SNEGSKA (reference sequence). The length of the CDR3 is 13 residues. Trimming stripped 3 bases from V and 5 bases from J, with 13 bases between. This CDR3 is CSARLAGKETQYF. DNA of the CDR3: TGCAGTGCTAGGCTGGCAGGGAAGGAGACCCAGTACTTC.

The table lists this clonotype with a few counts. This chain uses TRBV20-1 with TRBJ2-7; 7 bases are a match to TRBD1. V was clipped by 5 bases and J by 12 bases; unmatched bases: 13. Germline-derived CDR1 and CDR2 are DFQATT and SNEGSKA (reference sequence). The CDR3 consists of 12 residues. The CDR3 coding sequence is TGCAGTGCTCGGCCGGGACAGAATTCCCCGTACTTC. Protein: CSARPGQNSPYF.

This sequence joins TRBV12-5 and TRBJ1-3; D remains unclear. V was pared by 3 bases and J by 7 bases, with 4 bases between. Looked up from germline, CDR1 is LGHNT and CDR2 is FRNRAP. This CDR3 has 11 residues. CDR3 residues: CASGFSNTIYF. The CDR3 bases are TGTGCTAGTGGTTTCTCGAACACCATATATTTT.

This rearrangement joins TRBV5-6 to TRBJ1-1; no firm D call. The CDR3 runs to 13 residues. Germline V gives CDR1 SGHDT, CDR2 YYEEEE. The ends were cut back, 3 bases at V and 6 bases at J, with 12 bases in the middle. The CDR3 here is CASSWNLKAEAFF. In nucleotides, the CDR3 is TGTGCCAGCAGCTGGAACTTAAAGGCTGAAGCTTTCTTT. The whole variable domain, remainder taken from reference TRBV5-6 and TRBJ1-1, is DAGVTQSPTHLIKTRGQQVTLRCSPKSGHDTVSWYQQALGQGPQFIFQYYEEEERQRGNFPDRFSGHQFPNYSSELNVNALLLGDSALYLCASSWNLKAEAFFGQGTRLTVV.

The chain has TRBV10-3 and TRBJ1-5, with D possibly being TRBD1 (6 bases). The CDR3 contains 13 residues. Germline V gene sequence: CDR1 ENHRY, CDR2 SYGVKD. The V end was cut by 6 bases, the J end by 5 bases, with 11 bases between. The CDR3: CAISRTEDQPQHF. CDR3 DNA sequence: TGTGCCATCAGCCGGACAGAAGATCAGCCCCAGCATTTT.

The V gene is TRBV28, the J gene TRBJ2-1, with D unclear. The CDR3 loop spans 11 amino acids. V gave up 6 bases and J gave up 8 bases, with 8 bases separating them. CDR1 and CDR2 from the germline V gene are MDHEN and SYDVKM. The CDR3 sequence is CASRKIDEQFF. DNA for the CDR3: TGTGCCAGCAGGAAGATCGATGAGCAGTTCTTC.

V usage is TRBV12-3 or TRBV12-4 and J usage is TRBJ2-5; 8 bases line up with TRBD1. This CDR3 spans 15 amino acids. J lost 2 bases, V lost 1 base, and 3 bases had no gene match. As DNA, the CDR3 is TGTGCCAGCAGTTTAGGGACAGGGAAACAAGAGACCCAGTACTTC. This encodes CASSLGTGKQETQYF.

This clonotype was observed a few times. The rearrangement joins TRBV7-3 to TRBJ2-1, with D unresolved. CDR1 is SGHTA, CDR2 FQGTGA, per germline. This CDR3 region has 15 residues. V was shortened by 5 bases and J by 0 bases, with 11 bases between the two germline ends. Here the CDR3 DNA reads TGTGCCAGCAGCCGTAGCCCCAGCTCCTACAATGAGCAGTTCTTC. Its protein product is CASSRSPSSYNEQFF. Filled out from reference TRBV7-3 and TRBJ2-1, the complete variable domain reads GAGVSQTPSNKVTEKGKYVELRCDPISGHTALYWYRQSLGQGPEFLIYFQGTGAADDSGLPNDRFFAVRPEGSVSTLKIQRTERGDSAVYLCASSRSPSSYNEQFFGPGTRLTVL.

There are a few counts of this clonotype. V gene TRBV5-5 combines with J gene TRBJ2-5, with TRBD2 identical over 11 bases. The ends lost 4 bases at V and 5 bases at J; junction bases unmatched: 7. This CDR3 spans 15 amino acids. Germline V gives CDR1 SGHKS, CDR2 YYEKEE (reference sequence). The CDR3, as DNA: TGTGCCAGCAGCAGGACTAGCGGGTCGAGGGAGACCCAGTACTTC. Translation gives CASSRTSGSRETQYF. Full variable domain (missing parts from reference TRBV5-5 and TRBJ2-5): DAGVTQSPTHLIKTRGQQVTLRCSPISGHKSVSWYQQVLGQGPQFIFQYYEKEERGRGNFPDRFSARQFPNYSSELNVNALLLGDSALYLCASSRTSGSRETQYFGPGTRLLVL.

This clonotype was recorded a few times. The gene calls are TRBV28 and TRBJ1-2, with 7 nucleotides matching TRBD1. The CDR3 consists of 13 residues. Germline values: CDR1 MDHEN, CDR2 SYDVKM. V was pared by 4 bases and J by 4 bases, with 3 bases of the junction left unmatched. CDR3 sequence (DNA): TGTGCCAGCAGTTCAAAGGGGGCCTATGGCTACACCTTC. This codes for CASSSKGAYGYTF.

This sequence joins TRBV20-1 and TRBJ1-1, with a possible D match to TRBD1 (6 bases). Per the germline V gene, CDR1 is DFQATT and CDR2 is SNEGSKA (reference sequence). The CDR3 extends over 17 amino acids. V dropped 1 base and J dropped 1 base, with 19 bases sitting between them. The CDR3 is CSARVTGAGARNTEAFF. As DNA, the CDR3 is TGCAGTGCTAGAGTTACCGGGGCAGGGGCGAGGAACACTGAAGCTTTCTTT.